This is a list of T cell receptor beta chains from one sample in a study of T cells in localized non-small cell lung cancer. Produced via immunoSEQ multiplex PCR; TCRdb's table is partial and in-frame only. The data contain 30,000 to 45,000 clones, around 90% of them singletons. The source material was peripheral blood, sampled before any cancer treatment. These receptors were obtained from a woman aged 40-70 years with stage I lung adenocarcinoma. The CDR3 runs from the conserved cysteine through the conserved F or W. The D gene is left open where the match is weak. The size of a clone is reported for some rows only, either as once, few or many, or as a class for expanded clones.

v_gene	j_gene	abundance	d_gene	CDR3nt	CDR3aa
TRBV27	TRBJ1-3	NA	NA	TGTGCCAGCACCACTCGCCAAGGAAACACCATATATTTT	CASTTRQGNTIYF
TRBV7-2	TRBJ1-5	few	NA	TGTGCCAGCAGCGCCGATATGATGGGGCACAATCAGCCCCAGCATTTT	CASSADMMGHNQPQHF
TRBV6-1	TRBJ2-7	NA	TRBD2	TGTGCCAGCAGTCCTAAAGCGGGAGAAAATCTCGAGCAGTACTTC	CASSPKAGENLEQYF
TRBV28	TRBJ1-5	NA	NA	TGTGCCAGCAGTCCGTATAGCAATCAGCCCCAGCATTTT	CASSPYSNQPQHF
TRBV9	TRBJ2-2	NA	NA	TGTGCCAGCAGCGCTTTACAGGGCACCGGGGAGCTGTTTTTT	CASSALQGTGELFF
TRBV2	TRBJ1-3	few	NA	TGTGCCAGCAGTGAAACCTCTGGAAACACCATATATTTT	CASSETSGNTIYF
TRBV27	TRBJ2-2	NA	NA	TGTGCCAGCAGTTTATCGAACACCGGGGAGCTGTTTTTT	CASSLSNTGELFF
TRBV7-9	TRBJ1-4	NA	NA	TGTGCCAGCAGCTTACCCGTATCAGTTGAAAAACTGTTTTTT	CASSLPVSVEKLFF
TRBV5-1	TRBJ2-7	NA	TRBD2	TGCGCCAGCTCGCCCCTAGGGCTAGCGGGAGGTCGCGAGCAGTACTTC	CASSPLGLAGGREQYF
TRBV30	TRBJ1-1	NA	NA	TGTGCCTGGAGTGTACCCCCCCAGGGGCTCGCGGACACTGAAGCTTTCTTT	CAWSVPPQGLADTEAFF
TRBV29-1	TRBJ2-1	NA	TRBD2	TGCAGCGTTCAGGGACTAGCGGACTCCTACAATGAGCAGTTCTTC	CSVQGLADSYNEQFF
TRBV19	TRBJ1-2	NA	NA	TGTGCCAGTAGTATGTGGGACGGGATCTATGGCTACACCTTC	CASSMWDGIYGYTF
TRBV10-2	TRBJ2-1	NA	TRBD2	TGCGCCAGCACCTCTAGCGGGAACGGGGGTGAGCAGTTCTTC	CASTSSGNGGEQFF
TRBV30	TRBJ2-1	NA	NA	TGTGCCTGGAGTGTTAGTAATTTCAATGAGCAGTTCTTC	CAWSVSNFNEQFF
TRBV2	TRBJ2-2	once	TRBD2	TGTGCCAGCAGTGGACTAGCGGGAACCGGGGAGCTGTTTTTT	CASSGLAGTGELFF
TRBV5-1	TRBJ2-7	once	TRBD1	TGCGCCAGCAGCACGGGACAGAGCTCCTACGAGCAGTACTTC	CASSTGQSSYEQYF
TRBV7-3	TRBJ1-1	NA	NA	TGTGCCAGCAGCGTCCAAATGAACACTGAAGCTTTCTTT	CASSVQMNTEAFF
TRBV28	TRBJ2-5	NA	TRBD1	TGTGCCAGCAGTTCAGGGGCCGGGACAGGGTTTGAGACCCAGTACTTC	CASSSGAGTGFETQYF
TRBV7-3	TRBJ1-2	NA	NA	TGTGCCAGCAGCTCTGGGGGAGGTGATAATGGCTACACCTTC	CASSSGGGDNGYTF
TRBV5-1	TRBJ2-2	NA	NA	TGCGCCAGCAGCTTGGGACAATTGAGCACCGGGGAGCTGTTTTTT	CASSLGQLSTGELFF
TRBV2	TRBJ1-2	NA	NA	TGTGCCAGCAGTGAAACCTCTAACTGGAGGGGCTACACCTTC	CASSETSNWRGYTF
TRBV7-2	TRBJ2-2	NA	TRBD2	TGTGCCAGCAGCGGGACTAGCGGGAGTAGCCGCATCACCGGGGAGCTGTTTTTT	CASSGTSGSSRITGELFF
TRBV4-1	TRBJ1-5	NA	NA	TGCGCCAGCAGCCAAGGACCCGCGGTGGGACCCCAGCATTTT	CASSQGPAVGPQHF
TRBV27	TRBJ2-7	NA	NA	TGTGCCAGCAGTTTAGAGAGACTCTACGAGCAGTACTTC	CASSLERLYEQYF
TRBV6-6	TRBJ2-3	NA	NA	TGTGCCATCTTGAGCGGAGGCAGCACAGATACGCAGTATTTT	CAILSGGSTDTQYF
TRBV28	TRBJ1-1	NA	TRBD1	TGTGCCAGCAGTTTAGGGACAGGGAGAATGAACACTGAAGCTTTCTTT	CASSLGTGRMNTEAFF
TRBV18	TRBJ2-3	NA	NA	TGTGCCAGCTCACCACCTCCCGGCACAGATACGCAGTATTTT	CASSPPPGTDTQYF
TRBV7-9	TRBJ1-5	once	NA	TGTGCCAGCAGCCTGGGCGGGGGGAATCAGCCCCAGCATTTT	CASSLGGGNQPQHF
TRBV28	TRBJ2-7	NA	NA	TGTGCCAGCAGTTTAGGGCAGGGAGGTTACGAGCAGTACTTC	CASSLGQGGYEQYF
TRBV7-2	TRBJ2-7	NA	TRBD1	TGTGCCAGCAGCGCCCGGACAGGGCCCGCCTACGAGCAGTACTTC	CASSARTGPAYEQYF
TRBV5-4	TRBJ1-1	few	TRBD1	TGTGCCAGCAGCTTGTGGGCAGGGGGCCTCACTGAAGCTTTCTTT	CASSLWAGGLTEAFF
TRBV5-4	TRBJ1-4	NA	NA	TGTGCCAGCAGCTTGGGTGGGCACATAACAACTAATGAAAAACTGTTTTTT	CASSLGGHITTNEKLFF
TRBV4-2	TRBJ2-2	NA	TRBD2	TGTGCCAGCAGCTCCCCGCCCGGACTAGGCCCCACCGGGGAGCTGTTTTTT	CASSSPPGLGPTGELFF
TRBV4-2	TRBJ2-4	NA	NA	TGTGCCAGCAGCCAAGGCACACAGGGAAACATTCAGTACTTC	CASSQGTQGNIQYF
TRBV28	TRBJ2-7	NA	TRBD2	TGTGCCAGCAGTTTAGCGGGGGTCCACGAGCAGTACTTC	CASSLAGVHEQYF
TRBV10-3	TRBJ2-2	NA	NA	TGTGCCATCACCGCGTCACTCGGGAGCGGCACCGGGGAGCTGTTTTTT	CAITASLGSGTGELFF
TRBV5-1	TRBJ1-1	NA	NA	TGCGCCAGCAGTTGGGGGGACGGAAACACTGAAGCTTTCTTT	CASSWGDGNTEAFF
TRBV6-5	TRBJ2-7	NA	NA	TGTGCCAGCAGTTACGCAGGGGCCCACGAGCAGTACTTC	CASSYAGAHEQYF
TRBV5-5	TRBJ2-3	NA	TRBD2	TGTGCCAGCAAGATCCAGGCTTTAGCGGGAGGGGCGGATACGCAGTATTTT	CASKIQALAGGADTQYF
TRBV5-1	TRBJ2-1	NA	TRBD1	TGCGCCACTCATAGGGGGACAGGGAGGAATGAGCAGTTCTTC	CATHRGTGRNEQFF
TRBV28	TRBJ1-6	NA	TRBD1	TGTGCCAGCAGTTTCCCGTCGACAGGGCCTAATTCACCCCTCCACTTT	CASSFPSTGPNSPLHF
TRBV7-6	TRBJ1-3	NA	NA	TGTGCCAGCAGCTTAGAGGGTGTGTCAATCCCTTTCTCTGGAAACACCATATATTTT	CASSLEGVSIPFSGNTIYF
TRBV5-1	TRBJ2-1	NA	TRBD1	TGCGCCAGCAGACAGGGGTCCTACAATGAGCAGTTCTTC	CASRQGSYNEQFF
TRBV19	TRBJ1-1	few	TRBD1	TGTGCCAGTACCAATCCGGCCGGGACAGAGAACACTGAAGCTTTCTTT	CASTNPAGTENTEAFF
TRBV7-9	TRBJ2-3	NA	NA	TGTGCCAGCAGCCTCTACGGGAGCACAGATACGCAGTATTTT	CASSLYGSTDTQYF
TRBV19	TRBJ2-3	once	NA	TGTGCCAGTAGTACGTCGACACCGGATACGCAGTATTTT	CASSTSTPDTQYF
TRBV6-5	TRBJ2-7	NA	TRBD2	TGTGCCAGCCGGGAGGGGGGACTCTCCTACGAGCAGTACTTC	CASREGGLSYEQYF